These T cell receptor beta chains were read from a single sample in a study of post-analysis software for immune sequencing data. One entry per CDR3 protein results from TCRdb running MiXCR on the PCR reads. The table includes roughly 670,000 distinct CDR3 sequences, approximately 60% detected once. Sequencing input: blood. The source of these receptors is a girl aged 2-10 years with multiple sclerosis. Both conserved end residues are part of each CDR3. A D gene is named only where the DNA matches it firmly. The size entry is marked missing in some rows and otherwise reads once, few, many or a size class.

V	J	D	size	DNA	CDR3
TRBV12-3/TRBV12-4	TRBJ2-6	TRBD1	-	TGTGCCAGCAAGGGGGACAGGGTTGTTCCTCCTGGGGCCAACGTCCTGACTTTC	CASKGDRVVPPGANVLTF
TRBV10-2	TRBJ2-5	TRBD2	few	TGCGCCAGCAGGGGGACTAGCGGGGAACATGAGCAGTACTTC	CASRGTSGEHEQYF
TRBV7-2	TRBJ1-1	TRBD1	few	TGTGCCAGCAGCCTTACAGGGGAGGGGAGCACTGAAGCTTTCTTT	CASSLTGEGSTEAFF
TRBV12-3/TRBV12-4	TRBJ1-6	-	-	TGTGCCAGCAGTTTGGGCCGAGATGATTCACCCCTCCACTTT	CASSLGRDDSPLHF
TRBV20-1	TRBJ2-1	TRBD2	few	TGCAGTGTAGGGACTAGCGTGTATGAGCAGTTCTTC	CSVGTSVYEQFF
TRBV25-1	TRBJ2-5	-	-	TGTGCCAGCAGTGAACATAGGGTAGCAGGCTGGCAAGAGACCCAGTACTTC	CASSEHRVAGWQETQYF
TRBV29-1	TRBJ2-5	-	-	TGCAGCGTTGCTCCGCCGAACCAAGAGACCCAGTACTTC	CSVAPPNQETQYF
TRBV12-3/TRBV12-4	TRBJ1-1	TRBD1	-	TGTGCCAGCAGTGCGACAGGGGCGGTCACTGAAGCTTTCTTT	CASSATGAVTEAFF
TRBV15	TRBJ1-1	-	-	TGTGCCACCAGCAGGAGTAGGGAGTTTGAAGCTTTCTTT	CATSRSREFEAFF
TRBV7-2	TRBJ1-6	-	-	TGTGCCAGCAGCCCGGACATCATGGGGAAGGCCCTCCACTTT	CASSPDIMGKALHF
TRBV20-1	TRBJ2-1	TRBD1	-	TGCAGTGCCACGGACAGGGCCAATGAGCAGTTCTTC	CSATDRANEQFF
TRBV28	TRBJ2-3	-	-	TGTGCCAGCAGTTACCTCGGAGGGGGGGGAGGAGATACGCAGTATTTT	CASSYLGGGGGDTQYF
TRBV7-9	TRBJ2-7	-	few	TGTGCCAGCAGTAAGCAGGGGATTCCTTACGAGCAGTACTTC	CASSKQGIPYEQYF
TRBV5-1	TRBJ2-3	TRBD1	-	TGCGCCAGCAGCGGGCAGGGGGCATACGCAGATACGCAGTATTTT	CASSGQGAYADTQYF
TRBV20-1	TRBJ2-3	-	-	TGCAGTGCTACCTCTTTTGACCGCGGAAGCACAGATACGCAGTATTTT	CSATSFDRGSTDTQYF
TRBV5-5	TRBJ2-4	TRBD2	few	TGTGCCAGCAGCTTCACTTTACGGGAGGGCCCAGAAGAGCAGTACTTC	CASSFTLREGPEEQYF
TRBV20-1	TRBJ2-5	TRBD2	-	TGCAGTGCTTTTATAGCGGGAGGGCCGGGTCAAGAGACCCAGTACTTC	CSAFIAGGPGQETQYF
TRBV12-3/TRBV12-4	TRBJ2-4	TRBD2	-	TGTGCCAGCAACCGGGCTAGCGGAAGCCCCAAAAACATTCAGTACTTC	CASNRASGSPKNIQYF
TRBV6-1	TRBJ2-1	-	-	TGTGCCAGCAGTGTGATGGTGGGCGTTCCATACAATGAGCAGTTCTTC	CASSVMVGVPYNEQFF
TRBV20-1	TRBJ2-1	TRBD2	-	TGCAGTGCTAGAACCCGTACTAGCGCGAACAATGAGCAGTTCTTC	CSARTRTSANNEQFF
TRBV10-2	TRBJ2-1	TRBD1	once	TGCGCCAGCAGGAGGGACAGGGGGCGCGATGAGCAGTTCTTC	CASRRDRGRDEQFF
TRBV29-1	TRBJ1-2	-	-	TGCAGCGTTGGGCTGGGGGCGGCCTTTTCGGACCTAAACTATGGCTACACCTTC	CSVGLGAAFSDLNYGYTF
TRBV2	TRBJ2-7	-	-	TGTGCCAGCAGTGAACAGGGAAGTGGCCAGTACTTC	CASSEQGSGQYF
TRBV14	TRBJ2-1	-	-	TGTGCCAGCAGCCTCCTGGGGCGAGGGGAAGAGCAGTTCTTC	CASSLLGRGEEQFF
TRBV4-2	TRBJ2-7	TRBD1	few	TGTGCCAGCAGCCCTGGGGACAGGGGGGGCGAGCAGTACTTC	CASSPGDRGGEQYF
TRBV19	TRBJ1-2	-	once	TGTGCCAGTAGCCGGATCCTCGGGACGGACCGAATTTATGGCTACACCTTC	CASSRILGTDRIYGYTF
TRBV5-5	TRBJ2-7	-	-	TGTGCCAGCAGCCCAGGCCTCGGGACATTAACCTACGAGCAGTACTTC	CASSPGLGTLTYEQYF
TRBV6-1	TRBJ1-1	-	-	TGTGCCAGCAGTGTGTATGTCGTGTGGAGGACTGAAGCTTTCTTT	CASSVYVVWRTEAFF
TRBV6-2/TRBV6-3	TRBJ2-7	TRBD1	-	TGTGCCAGCAGTTCTCTAGGACAGGGTGGGGTTACCCAGTACTTC	CASSSLGQGGVTQYF
TRBV29-1	TRBJ2-2	TRBD1	-	TGCAGCGTTGAGTCCAGGGGGCCCGGCGGGGAGCTGTTTTTT	CSVESRGPGGELFF
TRBV2	TRBJ2-7	TRBD2	-	TGTGCCAGCAGCGGACTAGCGGGAGCCCTCGAGCAGTACTTC	CASSGLAGALEQYF
TRBV5-1	TRBJ2-5	TRBD2	-	TGCGCCAGCAGCTTCCGCGGGACTAGAAAAGAGACCCAGTACTTC	CASSFRGTRKETQYF
TRBV7-3	TRBJ2-1	TRBD2	few	TGTGCCAGCAGTTATATAGCGGGAGAGGGCAATGAGCAGTTCTTC	CASSYIAGEGNEQFF
TRBV27	TRBJ1-6	-	-	TGTGCCAGCAGTTTACAGGGCAGGGCCTATAATTCACCCCTCCACTTT	CASSLQGRAYNSPLHF
TRBV29-1	TRBJ2-5	-	-	TGCAGCGTTGGAGAAGGGAAAGAGACCCAGTACTTC	CSVGEGKETQYF
TRBV4-2	TRBJ2-1	-	-	TGTGCCAGCAGCCAAGATCTGTACAGGGGAGCCGCGGGGCCGATTGAGCAGTTCTTC	CASSQDLYRGAAGPIEQFF
TRBV2	TRBJ2-7	-	few	TGTGCCAGCAGTGAAGGTCTACGGGGGCGCATCTACGAGCAGTACTTC	CASSEGLRGRIYEQYF
TRBV29-1	TRBJ1-2	-	-	TGCAGCGGTGAGACCTCTTTCTATGGCTACACCTTC	CSGETSFYGYTF
TRBV25-1	TRBJ2-3	TRBD1	-	TGTGCCAGCTCGGCGGGACAGGGGTTGTATTTT	CASSAGQGLYF
TRBV7-9	TRBJ2-7	-	-	TGTGCCAGCAGCCCCACCTACGAGCAGTACTTC	CASSPTYEQYF